This TCR beta chain was captured in a study of T cells in Graves' hyperthyroidism and ophthalmopathy. Study outcomes and limitations: The model anticipated ophthalmopathy a median around six months pre-onset. Separation of ophthalmopathy from stable hyperthyroidism was achieved by a 13 V-J model.

Turning to this clonotype: No antigen is known for it.

It was RNA transcripts that yielded the amplified TCR beta CDR3 regions. The primer set for the first-round RT-PCR of the TCR CDR3 was HTBI. TCRdb re-called the multiplex PCR reads through MiXCR, storing one row per CDR3 protein. The table includes approximately 690,000 distinct CDR3 sequences, 14% detected once. For the diagnoses, clinical symptoms, serum thyroxine and TRAb, thyroid ultrasound and orbital computed tomography were used. CDR3 size: 17 residues. V lost 4 bases, J lost 8 bases, and 26 bases lay in between. CDR1 is LNHDA, CDR2 SQIVND, per germline (reference sequence). The V and J genes are TRBV19 and TRBJ1-2, with a tentative D call TRBD1 (6 bases). This TCR was recovered from a woman aged 45-59 years with Graves' ophthalmopathy. Sequencing used blood. The CDR3 DNA reads as TGTGCCAGTAGTACCCCAAACCGCGGGGCCCCGGGGGGCGGCTACACCTTC. Translated, it gives CASSTPNRGAPGGGYTF.